The 25 T cell receptor beta chains below come from one sample, sequenced in a study of CD8+ T cells in alopecia areata listed by TCRdb under 2018. Libraries were made using the immunoSEQ multiplex PCR assay. RNA was extracted from all samples and reverse transcribed into cDNA as template for TCR sequencing. Held by TCRdb, this immuneACCESS table contains in-frame sequences only and omits some clones. Under half of the omission traces to an unresolved V gene where checked; the cause of the rest is unknown. Within this sample are approximately 30,000 clones, with 45% to 60% of them counted one time only. The top ten clonotypes cover approximately 40% of the sample. Sample: NKG2D-high CD8+ T cells sorted from blood. Per the publication, the cell subset or site label means: sorted CD8+ NKG2D-high blood T cells. The receptors were sampled from a human donor with alopecia areata.

The chain combines TRBV28 with TRBJ2-7, with D perhaps TRBD1 (5 bases). The CDR3 consists of 14 residues. Between the trimmed V and J ends, which lost 6 bases and 5 bases, there was a span of 17 bases. CDR1 and CDR2 from the germline V gene are MDHEN and SYDVKM. The CDR3 DNA sequence: TGTGCCAGCAGCCAAGACCGTAAACAGGACGAGCAGTACTTC. The encoded protein is CASSQDRKQDEQYF. The variable domain in full, with the rest retrieved from reference TRBV28 and TRBJ2-7, is DVKVTQSSRYLVKRTGEKVFLECVQDMDHENMFWYRQDPGLGLRLIYFSYDVKMKEKGDIPEGYSVSREKKERFSLILESASTNQTSMYLCASSQDRKQDEQYFGPGTRLTVT.

V and J are TRBV7-8 and TRBJ2-1; TRBD2 is a possible D gene (6 bases). The germline CDR1 and CDR2 sequences are SGHVS and FQNEAQ. This CDR3 spans 14 amino acids. V gave up 5 bases and J gave up 7 bases, with 15 bases separating them. CDR3 protein: CASSPVGAGNEQFF. CDR3 nucleotides: TGTGCCAGCAGCCCGGTGGGAGCGGGTAATGAGCAGTTCTTC.

The chain links TRBV9 to TRBJ2-5; maybe TRBD1 (6 bases). With 3 bases removed from V and 5 bases from J, the gap between germline ends came to 11 bases. This CDR3 is 13 amino acids long. From germline, CDR1 is SGDLS and CDR2 YYNGEE. CDR3 DNA: TGTGCCAGCAGCGACGAAAGGGGGGAGACCCAGTACTTC. Translating it yields CASSDERGETQYF.

The gene calls are TRBV4-1 and TRBJ2-1, with D perhaps TRBD1 (6 bases). Trimming cost V 0 bases and J 7 bases, with 13 bases left between them. The CDR3 length is 15 residues. Germline-derived CDR1 and CDR2 are MGHRA and YSYEKL. In DNA, the CDR3 is TGCGCCAGCAGCCAAGATTCAGGGGAGTTGAATGAGCAGTTCTTC. Its protein is CASSQDSGELNEQFF.

The rearrangement joins TRBV4-1 to TRBJ2-7; 16 nucleotides line up with TRBD2. Per germline, CDR1 MGHRA and CDR2 YSYEKL. J was trimmed by 5 bases and V by 2 bases; bases with no gene match: 9. This CDR3 has 18 residues. DNA for the CDR3: TGCGCCAGCAGCCAATGGACCGCGGGACTAGCGGGGGGGGACGAGCAGTACTTC. This encodes CASSQWTAGLAGGDEQYF.

The chain recombines TRBV29-1 with TRBJ2-1, with TRBD2 as a possible D gene (6 bases). CDR1 and CDR2 from the germline V gene are SQVTM and ANQGSEA. Between the trimmed V and J ends, which lost 3 bases and 1 base, there was a span of 10 bases. This CDR3 has 14 amino acids. CDR3 amino acids: CSVEWRGSYNEQFF. The CDR3 DNA sequence: TGCAGCGTTGAGTGGCGGGGATCCTACAATGAGCAGTTCTTC.

The rearrangement links TRBV9 to TRBJ1-5, with D possibly being TRBD1 (6 bases). The CDR3 has 14 residues. V was pared by 0 bases and J by 4 bases, with 8 bases between. In germline, CDR1 is SGDLS, CDR2 YYNGEE. CDR3 amino acids: CASSVGGGNQPQHF. The CDR3 DNA is TGTGCCAGCAGCGTAGGAGGGGGGAATCAGCCCCAGCATTTT.

V and J are TRBV4-2 and TRBJ2-3; 7 bases match TRBD2. The CDR3 runs 16 residues. Germline-derived CDR1 and CDR2 are LGHNA and YNFKEQ. V lost 0 bases, J lost 1 base, and 4 bases stayed unmatched. The CDR3 DNA is TGTGCCAGCAGCCAAGATTTTAGCGGGCGCACAGATACGCAGTATTTT. Protein: CASSQDFSGRTDTQYF.

This clone was recorded once. The chain employs TRBV5-1 and TRBJ2-7; 7 nucleotides align to TRBD1. The germline V gene encodes CDR1 SGHRS and CDR2 YFSETQ. Losses at the gene ends were 4 bases for V and 5 bases for J; bases not matched to a gene: 12. The CDR3 is made up of 15 amino acids. In nucleotides, the CDR3 is TGCGCCAGCAGCCCAACGACAGGGTTTAACCACGAGCAGTACTTC. Its protein product is CASSPTTGFNHEQYF. Drawing the rest from reference TRBV5-1 and TRBJ2-7, the complete variable domain is KAGVTQTPRYLIKTRGQQVTLSCSPISGHRSVSWYQQTPGQGLQFLFEYFSETQRNKGNFPGRFSGRQFSNSRSEMNVSTLELGDSALYLCASSPTTGFNHEQYFGPGTRLTVT.

V usage is TRBV4-3 and J usage is TRBJ2-1; TRBD2 matches at 7 bases. V was pared by 1 base and J by 4 bases, with 4 bases of the junction left unmatched. Looked up from germline, CDR1 is LGHNA and CDR2 is YSLEER. The CDR3 covers 15 residues. The DNA of the CDR3 is TGCGCCAGCAGCCAAGGGGAGGGCGGATACAATGAGCAGTTCTTC. Translation gives CASSQGEGGYNEQFF.

V usage is TRBV9 and J usage is TRBJ2-3; TRBD2 matches at 9 bases. The germline V gene encodes CDR1 SGDLS and CDR2 YYNGEE. The CDR3 is made up of 17 amino acids. V gave up 3 bases and J gave up 3 bases; unmatched junction bases: 11. DNA of the CDR3: TGTGCCAGCAGCGGACGGGTTAGCGGGAGTGGGACAGATACGCAGTATTTT. Amino acids: CASSGRVSGSGTDTQYF.

The chain recombines TRBV7-8 with TRBJ2-5; D perhaps matches TRBD1 (6 bases). Between the trimmed V and J ends, which lost 5 bases and 4 bases, there was a span of 14 bases. The CDR3 sequence is 14 residues long. From germline, CDR1 is SGHVS and CDR2 FQNEAQ. CDR3 sequence: CASSQQGKRETQYF. The CDR3, as DNA: TGTGCCAGCAGCCAACAGGGTAAACGAGAGACCCAGTACTTC.

This chain connects TRBV4-3 to TRBJ2-7; D is possibly TRBD1 (6 bases). Germline CDR1 reads LGHNA; CDR2 reads YSLEER. Trimming shortened V by 3 bases and J by 2 bases, and 11 bases separated the two germline ends. The CDR3 contains 14 residues. This CDR3 is CASSQRTDTYEQYF. CDR3 bases: TGCGCCAGCAGCCAGCGGACAGATACCTACGAGCAGTACTTC.

The chain combines TRBV4-3 with TRBJ2-6, with a tentative D call TRBD1 (5 bases). CDR3 length: 18 amino acids. Germline values: CDR1 LGHNA, CDR2 YSLEER. Trimming took off 2 bases at V and 1 base at J, with 15 bases between the two ends. CDR3: CASSQRRGSRSGANVLTF. CDR3 bases: TGCGCCAGCAGCCAAAGAAGGGGTAGCAGATCTGGGGCCAACGTCCTGACTTTC.

This chain joins TRBV6-6 and TRBJ1-2; 7 bases are shared with TRBD1. Germline-derived CDR1 and CDR2 are MNHNY and SVGAGI (reference sequence). This CDR3 region has 15 residues. J lost 2 bases, V lost 6 bases, and 9 bases had no gene match. In DNA form, the CDR3 reads TGTGCCAGCAGCCAGGAGAGGGGGCCCAACTATGGCTACACCTTC. Amino acids: CASSQERGPNYGYTF.

This clone showed up just a few times. This sequence joins TRBV7-9 and TRBJ2-1, with D perhaps matching TRBD2 (6 bases). Trimming removed 5 bases at V and 2 bases at J, with 19 bases between. From germline, CDR1 is SEHNR and CDR2 FQNEAQ (reference sequence). This CDR3 spans 17 amino acids. CDR3 region: CASSGRGSGLPYNEQFF. CDR3 nucleotides: TGTGCCAGCAGCGGACGAGGGTCAGGACTACCCTACAATGAGCAGTTCTTC.

This chain joins TRBV28 and TRBJ2-5; D may be TRBD1 (5 bases). The CDR3 has 16 amino acids. V lost 4 bases and J lost 4, with 19 bases in between. Germline V lookup: CDR1 MDHEN, CDR2 SYDVKM. For the CDR3, the DNA is TGTGCCAGCAGTTCTATAGGGGTTGAGGAAGGAGAGACCCAGTACTTC. Encoded protein: CASSSIGVEEGETQYF.

The chain carries TRBV27 and TRBJ2-7, with a tentative D call TRBD1 (5 bases). The V gene lost 3 bases and the J gene lost 2 bases, with 8 bases spanning the gap. CDR3 size: 13 residues. Germline CDR1 and CDR2: MNHEY and SMNVEV (reference sequence). CDR3 amino acids: CASSFARAYEQYF. In DNA, the CDR3 is TGTGCCAGCAGTTTTGCCAGGGCCTACGAGCAGTACTTC.

The chain recombines TRBV7-9 with TRBJ2-2, with 7 bases lining up with TRBD1. J lost 5 bases, V lost 7 bases, and 13 bases had no gene match. Germline V gene data show CDR1 as SEHNR and CDR2 as FQNEAQ (reference sequence). The CDR3 consists of 16 residues. In DNA, the CDR3 is TGTGCCAGCAACCGTGCCCCAGGGGGTTATACCGGGGAGCTGTTTTTT. Encoded protein: CASNRAPGGYTGELFF.

The sample holds a few counts of this clone. The chain carries TRBV19 and TRBJ2-7, with D unclear. This CDR3 is built from 14 residues. In germline, CDR1 is LNHDA, CDR2 SQIVND (reference sequence). The V and J ends lost 3 bases and 0 bases respectively, with 9 bases between them. Here the CDR3 DNA reads TGTGCCAGTAGTATGGCACCCCGCTCCTACGAGCAGTACTTC. It specifies CASSMAPRSYEQYF.

This chain joins TRBV29-1 and TRBJ2-7, with 11 bases matching TRBD2. The V gene's germline CDR1 is SQVTM and CDR2 ANQGSEA. The CDR3 consists of 13 residues. V shed 7 bases, J shed 3 bases, and the junction held 5 bases outside the gene matches. CDR3 bases: TGCAGCGCCTACGGACTAGCGGGCTACGAGCAGTACTTC. This encodes CSAYGLAGYEQYF.

The chain employs TRBV7-8 and TRBJ2-1, with 9 bases identical to TRBD2. The germline V gene encodes CDR1 SGHVS and CDR2 FQNEAQ. The junction had 12 bases not matched to a gene; V was cut back by 5 bases and J by 7 bases. This CDR3 comprises 16 residues. As DNA, the CDR3 is TGTGCCAGCAGCCAGATGCTAGCGGGATTGGGAAATGAGCAGTTCTTC. Protein: CASSQMLAGLGNEQFF.

This clone has more than one count but fewer than ten. The chain links TRBV29-1 to TRBJ2-7; D perhaps matches TRBD2 (7 bases). Germline V CDR1 and CDR2: SQVTM, ANQGSEA. V was cut by 6 bases and J by 3 bases, with 18 bases left in between. This CDR3 has 14 amino acids. The CDR3 coding sequence is TGCAGCGTAGTCGGGGGGACATTAGTCTACGAGCAGTACTTC. Translation: CSVVGGTLVYEQYF.

V gene TRBV7-9 combines with J gene TRBJ1-2, with TRBD1 matching over 10 bases. Germline V lookup: CDR1 SEHNR, CDR2 FQNEAQ (reference sequence). Trimming took 0 bases from V and 3 from J; bases not matched to a gene: 10. This CDR3 comprises 18 residues. The CDR3, as DNA: TGTGCCAGCAGCTTAGCGAACGGACAGGGGGTTCGTGACTATGGCTACACCTTC. Protein: CASSLANGQGVRDYGYTF. The full variable domain, with the rest looked up from reference TRBV7-9 and TRBJ1-2, is DTGVSQNPRHKITKRGQNVTFRCDPISEHNRLYWYRQTLGQGPEFLTYFQNEAQLEKSRLLSDRFSAERPKGSFSTLEIQRTEQGDSAMYLCASSLANGQGVRDYGYTFGSGTRLTVV.

A few counts support this clone. The chain has TRBV9 and TRBJ1-1; D remains ambiguous. CDR3 length equals 14 residues. V was clipped by 4 bases and J by 5 bases, with 15 bases between them. Germline CDR1 SGDLS, CDR2 YYNGEE. This CDR3 reads CASSPSNTLTEAFF. Here the CDR3 DNA reads TGTGCCAGCAGCCCCTCAAACACTCTAACTGAAGCTTTCTTT.